A selection of T cell receptor beta chains follows, all from one sample in a study of Ad26.COV2.S vaccination and SARS-CoV-2 variants. TCRdb keeps only in-frame clones here, not all; method: immunoSEQ multiplex PCR. The top ten hold around 4% of the sample, which has some 350,000 clones, under 95% seen once. The source was peripheral blood, collected after recovery from COVID-19. The receptors were gathered from a human donor who had recovered from COVID-19. Each CDR3 is given with its conserved first and last residue. A D gene is named only where the DNA matches it firmly. Clone size is not always given. Where it is, it says once, few, many or a class for expanded clones.

d_call | j_call | v_call | clone_size | cdr3_aa | cdr3_nt
NA | TRBJ1-5 | TRBV4-3 | NA | CASSQDWAPRRWQPQHF | TGCGCCAGCAGCCAAGATTGGGCACCCAGGAGATGGCAGCCCCAGCATTTT
TRBD1 | TRBJ1-3 | TRBV7-9 | NA | CASSNRDRGLSGNTIYF | TGTGCCAGCAGCAACCGGGACAGGGGCCTCTCTGGAAACACCATATATTTT
NA | TRBJ2-1 | TRBV28 | NA | CASSPTTGGGYNEQFF | TGTGCCAGCAGTCCGACTACAGGGGGGGGATACAATGAGCAGTTCTTC
TRBD2 | TRBJ2-7 | TRBV19 | NA | CASSIRRGGIPYEQYF | TGTGCCAGTAGTATCCGTCGGGGGGGCATCCCCTACGAGCAGTACTTC
NA | TRBJ1-1 | TRBV4-2 | NA | CASSQPGPPGATEAFF | TGTGCCAGCAGCCAACCTGGACCCCCAGGGGCCACTGAAGCTTTCTTT
NA | TRBJ1-1 | TRBV9 | NA | CASSSSGRADTEAFF | TGTGCCAGCAGCTCCAGCGGGAGGGCAGACACTGAAGCTTTCTTT
NA | TRBJ2-1 | TRBV29-1 | NA | CSVPSPSSYNEQFF | TGCAGCGTACCCAGCCCGAGCTCCTACAATGAGCAGTTCTTC
NA | TRBJ1-2 | TRBV6-6 | NA | CASKSWEEGNYGYTF | TGTGCCAGCAAATCCTGGGAGGAGGGTAACTATGGCTACACCTTC
NA | TRBJ1-2 | TRBV5-4 | NA | CASSLAVGASNYGYTF | TGTGCCAGCAGCTTGGCGGTGGGCGCATCTAACTATGGCTACACCTTC
TRBD1 | TRBJ1-2 | TRBV6-1 | NA | CASNRGQTNYGYTF | TGTGCCAGCAACAGGGGACAGACTAACTATGGCTACACCTTC
NA | TRBJ2-7 | TRBV15 | NA | CATSPRDGYEQYF | TGTGCCACCAGCCCCCGGGACGGCTACGAGCAGTACTTC
TRBD1 | TRBJ1-2 | TRBV6-6 | NA | CASSDRGATYGYTF | TGTGCCAGCAGTGACAGGGGGGCAACCTATGGCTACACCTTC
TRBD1 | TRBJ1-4 | TRBV6-5 | NA | CASRDRDWEKLFF | TGTGCCAGCAGGGACAGGGACTGGGAAAAACTGTTTTTT
NA | TRBJ1-2 | TRBV5-6 | NA | CASSLGGSPAFTF | TGTGCCAGCAGCCTGGGCGGCAGCCCTGCGTTCACCTTC
NA | TRBJ2-1 | TRBV6-2/TRBV6-3 | once | CASSLYGGEQFF | TGTGCCAGCAGCCTATATGGGGGTGAGCAGTTCTTC
NA | TRBJ2-5 | TRBV27 | NA | CASSLLPFQETQYF | TGTGCCAGCAGTTTGCTACCCTTTCAAGAGACCCAGTACTTC
NA | TRBJ1-2 | TRBV19 | NA | CASSIKPLTMDYGYTF | TGTGCCAGTAGTATAAAGCCCCTCACAATGGACTATGGCTACACCTTC
TRBD2 | TRBJ2-3 | TRBV28 | few | CASSLGGGAADTQYF | TGTGCCAGCAGTTTAGGCGGGGGGGCCGCAGATACGCAGTATTTT
NA | TRBJ1-2 | TRBV11-2 | few | CASSLGRQGYGYTF | TGTGCCAGCAGCTTAGGGCGGCAGGGATATGGCTACACCTTC
TRBD2 | TRBJ2-4 | TRBV4-3 | NA | CASSPRLAQNIQYF | TGCGCCAGCAGCCCCCGACTAGCCCAGAACATTCAGTACTTC
NA | TRBJ2-2 | TRBV4-1 | NA | CASSHAGELFF | TGCGCCAGCAGCCACGCCGGGGAGCTGTTTTTT
NA | TRBJ2-7 | TRBV2 | NA | CASGQGNSYEQYF | TGTGCCAGCGGGCAGGGGAACTCCTACGAGCAGTACTTC
NA | TRBJ1-1 | TRBV2 | NA | CASSEYLEAFF | TGTGCCAGCAGTGAGTACCTCGAAGCTTTCTTT
TRBD2 | TRBJ2-5 | TRBV5-5 | NA | CASSLGASGGSGETQYF | TGTGCCAGCAGCTTGGGTGCTAGCGGGGGCTCGGGAGAGACCCAGTACTTC
TRBD1 | TRBJ2-5 | TRBV4-2 | NA | CASSQETGTETQYF | TGTGCCAGCAGCCAAGAGACAGGGACGGAGACCCAGTACTTC
TRBD1 | TRBJ1-1 | TRBV2 | once | CASTGQGMNTEAFF | TGTGCCAGCACTGGACAGGGAATGAACACTGAAGCTTTCTTT
NA | TRBJ1-4 | TRBV4-3 | NA | CASSQDSPGVNEKLFF | TGCGCCAGCAGCCAAGATTCTCCCGGGGTTAATGAAAAACTGTTTTTT
NA | TRBJ1-1 | TRBV5-1 | once | CASSLVGGGDTEAFF | TGCGCCAGCAGCTTGGTCGGGGGCGGAGACACTGAAGCTTTCTTT
NA | TRBJ1-1 | TRBV6-2/TRBV6-3 | NA | CASSYNSRAYMNTEAFF | TGTGCCAGCAGTTACAATTCCAGGGCTTACATGAACACTGAAGCTTTCTTT
NA | TRBJ1-5 | TRBV6-1 | NA | CASSEAGPGINQPQHF | TGTGCCAGCAGTGAAGCTGGCCCGGGGATCAATCAGCCCCAGCATTTT
NA | TRBJ2-3 | TRBV11-2 | NA | CASSLAPSSDTQYF | TGTGCCAGCAGCTTAGCCCCTAGCTCAGATACGCAGTATTTT
TRBD1 | TRBJ1-2 | TRBV7-2 | NA | CASSQPGQPNYGYTF | TGTGCCAGCAGCCAACCGGGACAGCCTAACTATGGCTACACCTTC
NA | TRBJ1-1 | TRBV6-5 | NA | CASTTVQGITEAFF | TGTGCCAGCACCACCGTCCAGGGGATTACTGAAGCTTTCTTT
NA | TRBJ2-1 | TRBV10-1 | few | CASSKQGRNEQFF | TGCGCCAGCAGTAAACAGGGTCGGAATGAGCAGTTCTTC
TRBD1 | TRBJ1-5 | TRBV10-2 | NA | CASRSTGEGQPQHF | TGCGCCAGCAGGTCGACAGGGGAGGGTCAGCCCCAGCATTTT
NA | TRBJ1-2 | TRBV27 | NA | CASSLLPGSYGYTF | TGTGCCAGCAGTCTCCTACCAGGGAGCTATGGCTACACCTTC
NA | TRBJ2-1 | TRBV27 | NA | CASSLAPAVIPQRPMDNEQFF | TGTGCCAGCAGTTTAGCCCCCGCGGTAATCCCTCAAAGGCCTATGGACAATGAGCAGTTCTTC
NA | TRBJ2-7 | TRBV5-6 | NA | CASSKPTGFLSYEQYF | TGTGCCAGCAGCAAACCGACAGGCTTCCTCTCCTACGAGCAGTACTTC
NA | TRBJ1-6 | TRBV7-6 | NA | CASSADPQDSPLHF | TGTGCCAGCAGCGCGGACCCCCAAGATTCACCCCTCCACTTT
NA | TRBJ2-7 | TRBV6-1 | NA | CASSDLPGREQYF | TGTGCCAGCAGTGATCTCCCGGGCCGCGAGCAGTACTTC
NA | TRBJ1-1 | TRBV9 | once | CASSATVDTEAFF | TGTGCCAGCAGCGCCACCGTGGACACTGAAGCTTTCTTT
TRBD2 | TRBJ2-2 | TRBV5-1 | NA | CASSSGLAGAHTGELFF | TGCGCCAGCAGCTCCGGACTAGCGGGGGCACACACCGGGGAGCTGTTTTTT
TRBD2 | TRBJ2-2 | TRBV7-6 | NA | CASSPNGVGGIGGELFF | TGTGCCAGCAGCCCAAACGGGGTCGGGGGGATCGGCGGGGAGCTGTTTTTT
TRBD1 | TRBJ2-5 | TRBV3-1/TRBV3-2 | NA | CASSQETGGRETQYF | TGTGCCAGCAGCCAGGAAACAGGGGGCAGGGAGACCCAGTACTTC
NA | TRBJ1-1 | TRBV15 | NA | CATSRGTGRGNTEAFF | TGTGCCACCAGCAGAGGCACAGGCCGGGGGAACACTGAAGCTTTCTTT
NA | TRBJ1-1 | TRBV20-1 | NA | CSAGELTEAFF | TGCAGTGCGGGGGAGCTCACTGAAGCTTTCTTT
NA | TRBJ2-2 | TRBV10-1 | NA | CASSTGLNIDAGELFF | TGCGCCAGCAGCACCGGACTTAATATAGACGCCGGGGAGCTGTTTTTT
TRBD1 | TRBJ1-5 | TRBV2 | NA | CASKGQYSNQPQHF | TGTGCCAGCAAGGGACAGTATAGCAATCAGCCCCAGCATTTT
TRBD2 | TRBJ2-1 | TRBV9 | NA | CASSVGGGAYSEQFF | TGTGCCAGCAGCGTTGGCGGGGGGGCCTATAGTGAGCAGTTCTTC
NA | TRBJ1-3 | TRBV9 | NA | CASSVSGRSGNTIYF | TGTGCCAGCAGCGTCTCAGGGAGATCCGGAAACACCATATATTTT
NA | TRBJ2-6 | TRBV5-6 | once | CASSTPGRGANVLTF | TGTGCCAGCAGCACCCCGGGGCGTGGGGCCAACGTCCTGACTTTC
TRBD2 | TRBJ2-5 | TRBV5-1 | NA | CASSLGLATPGETQYF | TGCGCCAGCAGCCTTGGACTAGCCACTCCCGGGGAGACCCAGTACTTC
NA | TRBJ2-3 | TRBV6-5 | NA | CASSSHDRRDTQYF | TGTGCCAGCAGTTCCCATGACAGGAGAGATACGCAGTATTTT
NA | TRBJ2-3 | TRBV18 | NA | CASSEGTESAQYF | TGTGCCAGCTCAGAAGGTACCGAGAGTGCGCAGTATTTT
NA | TRBJ1-1 | TRBV6-5 | NA | CASSPDWNTEAFF | TGTGCCAGCAGTCCCGACTGGAACACTGAAGCTTTCTTT
NA | TRBJ1-2 | TRBV27 | NA | CASSLAGDGYTF | TGTGCCAGCAGTTTGGCGGGAGATGGCTACACCTTC
NA | TRBJ2-3 | TRBV12-3/TRBV12-4 | NA | CASINPPDTQYF | TGTGCCAGCATTAACCCCCCAGATACGCAGTATTTT
TRBD1 | TRBJ1-1 | TRBV5-4 | NA | CASRGTGGAWPNTEAFF | TGTGCCAGCAGAGGGACAGGGGGCGCCTGGCCAAACACTGAAGCTTTCTTT
NA | TRBJ2-1 | TRBV7-8 | NA | CASSLGAPEQFF | TGTGCCAGCAGCTTAGGAGCCCCAGAGCAGTTCTTC
NA | TRBJ2-7 | TRBV6-6 | NA | CASSPGHQVQYF | TGTGCCAGCAGCCCGGGACACCAGGTGCAGTACTTC